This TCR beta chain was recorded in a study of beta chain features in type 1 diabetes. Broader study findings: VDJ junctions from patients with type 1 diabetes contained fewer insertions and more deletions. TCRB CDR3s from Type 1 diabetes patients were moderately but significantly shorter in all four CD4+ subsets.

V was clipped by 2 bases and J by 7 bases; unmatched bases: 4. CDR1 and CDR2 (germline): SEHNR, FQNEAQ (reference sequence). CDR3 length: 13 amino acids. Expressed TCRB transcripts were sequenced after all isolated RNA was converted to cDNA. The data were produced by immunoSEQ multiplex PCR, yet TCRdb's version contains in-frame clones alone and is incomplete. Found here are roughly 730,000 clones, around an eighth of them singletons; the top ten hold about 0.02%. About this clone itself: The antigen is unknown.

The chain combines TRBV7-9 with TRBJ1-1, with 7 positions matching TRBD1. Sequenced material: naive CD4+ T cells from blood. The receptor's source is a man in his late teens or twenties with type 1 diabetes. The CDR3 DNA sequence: TGTGCCAGCAGCTTAATCGGGACAGATGAAGCTTTCTTT. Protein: CASSLIGTDEAFF.